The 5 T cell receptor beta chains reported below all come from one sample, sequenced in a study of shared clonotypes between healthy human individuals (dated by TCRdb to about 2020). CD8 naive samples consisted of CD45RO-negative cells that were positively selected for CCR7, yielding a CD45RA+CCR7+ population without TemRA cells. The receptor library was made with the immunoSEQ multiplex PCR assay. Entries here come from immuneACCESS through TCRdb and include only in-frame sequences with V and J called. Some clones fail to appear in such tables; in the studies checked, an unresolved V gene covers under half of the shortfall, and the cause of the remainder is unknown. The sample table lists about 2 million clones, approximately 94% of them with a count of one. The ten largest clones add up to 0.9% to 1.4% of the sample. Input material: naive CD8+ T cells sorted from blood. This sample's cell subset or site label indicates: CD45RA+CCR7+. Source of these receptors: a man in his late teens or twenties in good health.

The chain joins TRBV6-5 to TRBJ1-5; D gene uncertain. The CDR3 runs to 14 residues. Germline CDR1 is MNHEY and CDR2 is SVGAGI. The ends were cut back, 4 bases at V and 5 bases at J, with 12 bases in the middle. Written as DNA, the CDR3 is TGTGCCAGCAGTTTTCTGGGGTTCGATCAGCCCCAGCATTTT. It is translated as CASSFLGFDQPQHF.

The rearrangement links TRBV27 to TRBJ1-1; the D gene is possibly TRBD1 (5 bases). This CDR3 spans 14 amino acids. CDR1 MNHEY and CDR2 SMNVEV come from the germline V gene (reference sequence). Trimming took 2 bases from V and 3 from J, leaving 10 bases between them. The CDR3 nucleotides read TGTGCCAGCAGTTTAGGGACGGGGGACACTGAAGCTTTCTTT. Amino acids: CASSLGTGDTEAFF.

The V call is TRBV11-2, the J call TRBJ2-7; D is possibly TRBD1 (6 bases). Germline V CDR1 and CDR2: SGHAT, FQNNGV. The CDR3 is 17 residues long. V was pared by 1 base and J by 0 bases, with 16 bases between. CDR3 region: CASSLGGGGLGSYEQYF. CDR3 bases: TGTGCCAGCAGCTTAGGTGGTGGGGGCCTCGGCTCCTACGAGCAGTACTTC.

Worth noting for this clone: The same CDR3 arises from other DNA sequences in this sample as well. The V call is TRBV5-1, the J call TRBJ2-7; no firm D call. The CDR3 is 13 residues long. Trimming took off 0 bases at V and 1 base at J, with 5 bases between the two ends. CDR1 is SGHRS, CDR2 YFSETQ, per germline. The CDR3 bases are TGCGCCAGCAGCTTGGAGTTATCCTACGAGCAGTACTTC. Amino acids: CASSLELSYEQYF.

CDR3 sequence: CASSLARTSGVSKNIQYF. The CDR3 DNA reads TGCGCCAGCAGCTTGGCCAGGACTAGCGGTGTTTCCAAAAACATTCAGTACTTC. V and J are TRBV5-1 and TRBJ2-4; TRBD2 matches 10 bases. Germline V CDR1 and CDR2: SGHRS, YFSETQ. V trimming: 0 bases; J trimming: 2 bases; junction bases outside the gene matches: 8. The CDR3 loop spans 18 amino acids.